This TCR beta chain was sequenced for a study of T cell responses to AZD1222 COVID-19 vaccine. General study points: Spike was spanned by vaccine-associated CD4 TCRs, which were dominant at 160-218 and 743-854.

This clone was detected only a few times. What it recognizes is unknown. Produced via immunoSEQ multiplex PCR; TCRdb's table is partial and in-frame only. This table has more than 95,000 clones, around 84% appearing once. Sequencing used peripheral blood, obtained 28 days after the second AZD1222 dose. This TCR derives from an adult who received the AZD1222 COVID-19 vaccine.

CDR3: CASSPGAGSHGYTF. The CDR3 DNA is TGCGCCAGCAGCCCCGGCGCGGGATCCCATGGCTACACCTTC. The V gene is TRBV5-1, the J gene TRBJ1-2; no clear D gene. Germline V CDR1 and CDR2: SGHRS, YFSETQ. The CDR3 totals 14 residues. V lost 4 bases and J 6 bases, leaving 16 bases between the germline ends.